The 7 T cell receptor beta chains listed next were all sequenced from one sample in a study of shared clonotypes between healthy human individuals. TCRdb keeps only in-frame clones here, not all; method: immunoSEQ multiplex PCR. The sample consists of about 1.5 million clones, around 97% of them appearing once. The source material was naive CD4+ T cells sorted from blood. Subset in this sample: CD45RA+ positively selected. The receptor source for this set is a man aged 25 to 40 in good health.

The CDR3 DNA reads as TGTGCCACCACTAGGACAGGGTCCGGAAACACCATATATTTT. Its protein is CATTRTGSGNTIYF. V gene TRBV19 combines with J gene TRBJ1-3, with 8 bases matching TRBD1. This CDR3 has 14 residues. Trimming removed 10 bases from V and 4 bases from J; junction bases left unmatched: 9. The germline CDR1 and CDR2 sequences are LNHDA and SQIVND (reference sequence). Full variable domain (remainder filled in from reference TRBV19 and TRBJ1-3): DGGITQSPKYLFRKEGQNVTLSCEQNLNHDAMYWYRQDPGQGLRLIYYSQIVNDFQKGDIAEGYSVSREKKESFPLTVTSAQKNPTAFYLCATTRTGSGNTIYFGEGSWLTVV.

The V gene is TRBV7-6, the J gene TRBJ1-1; no clear D gene. The germline gives CDR1 SGHVS, CDR2 FNYEAQ. V was clipped by 5 bases and J by 5 bases, with 18 bases between them. This CDR3 comprises 15 residues. CDR3 loop: CASSPQGWGVTEAFF. In DNA, the CDR3 is TGTGCCAGCAGCCCCCAAGGGTGGGGTGTGACTGAAGCTTTCTTT.

The rearrangement uses TRBV27 and TRBJ2-7, with 9 bases aligning to TRBD2. The V and J ends lost 1 base and 1 base, in that order; junction bases with no gene match: 11. Germline V gene data show CDR1 as MNHEY and CDR2 as SMNVEV (reference sequence). This CDR3 is 18 amino acids long. The CDR3: CASSLWMAGGSYSYEQYF. As DNA, the CDR3 is TGTGCCAGCAGTTTATGGATGGCGGGAGGGTCCTATTCCTACGAGCAGTACTTC.

Concerning this clone itself: Other DNA sequences from this sample encode an identical CDR3 as well. V is TRBV9 and J is TRBJ2-3, with D uncertain. The CDR3 consists of 14 residues. Trimming took 2 bases from V and 2 from J, leaving 9 bases between them. Germline V gene lookup returns CDR1 SGDLS and CDR2 YYNGEE. The CDR3 region has the DNA TGTGCCAGCAGCGTTGACGGTAACACAGATACGCAGTATTTT. As protein: CASSVDGNTDTQYF.

This chain links TRBV9 with TRBJ2-5, with TRBD1 matching over 7 bases. The germline gives CDR1 SGDLS, CDR2 YYNGEE. This CDR3 comprises 18 residues. V dropped 1 base and J dropped 4; count of bases not matched to a gene: 16. The CDR3, as DNA: TGTGCCAGCAGCGTACACCGGGACAGCGGAACATTACGAGAGACCCAGTACTTC. This gives the protein CASSVHRDSGTLRETQYF.

The CDR3 DNA reads as TGTGCCAGCAGTTCGGGCCCTGAAGCGAGTGGCTACACCTTC. This translates into CASSSGPEASGYTF. The chain is built from TRBV28 and TRBJ1-2; no reliable D call. Germline values: CDR1 MDHEN, CDR2 SYDVKM. This CDR3 has 14 residues. The germline V and J ends were trimmed by 4 bases and 7 bases, with 16 bases remaining between them.

This clone was detected once. The chain links TRBV28 to TRBJ2-3, with TRBD1 identical over 7 bases. With 8 bases clipped from V and 5 bases from J, the junction kept 13 bases outside the gene matches. Germline lookup yields CDR1 MDHEN and CDR2 SYDVKM. CDR3 length equals 15 residues. The CDR3 coding sequence is TGTGCCAGCTATGGGCCAGGACAGGCCTTAGATACGCAGTATTTT. Protein sequence: CASYGPGQALDTQYF.